This T cell receptor (beta chain) stems from a study of T cells in Graves' hyperthyroidism and ophthalmopathy. The CDR3 is 14 residues long. CDR1 is SGHRS, CDR2 YFSETQ, per germline. V lost 2 bases, J lost 4 bases, and 6 bases stayed unmatched. This clonotype was seen ten or more times. Antigen specificity is unknown. RNA transcripts were the template for amplifying TCR beta CDR3 regions. During a first-round RT-PCR of the TCR CDR3, the HTBI primer set was used. Each CDR3 protein is one row after TCRdb ran MiXCR on the multiplex PCR reads. The repertoire has about 270,000 distinct CDR3 sequences, about 25% of them found once; the top ten carry roughly 24%. Regarding the study as a whole: Most thyroid-expanded clonotypes above 0.001 were also found in blood.

The sample, blood from the first hyperthyroidism diagnosis, precedes any ophthalmopathy symptoms. The V call is TRBV5-1, the J call TRBJ2-7; TRBD2 agrees at 7 bases. The sequencing input was blood. This receptor was identified in a middle-aged man with Graves' hyperthyroidism that later progressed to Graves' ophthalmopathy. In nucleotides, the CDR3 is TGCGCCAGCAGCTTAAGCGGGACTGGGTACGAGCAGTACTTC. Protein sequence: CASSLSGTGYEQYF.